This T cell receptor (beta chain) was recovered during a study of blood T cells in healthy people across ages. Each sample yielded at least 6 million isolated PBMCs. This clonotype occurred many times. Per germline, CDR1 SGHTA and CDR2 FQGNSA. The CDR3 has 15 amino acids. V lost 1 base to trimming and J lost 1 base, with 11 bases between them. Alongside a J-beta primer mix, a sample-barcoded 5' primer served in a second PCR lasting roughly 6 to 11 cycles. TCRdb independently ran MiXCR on the 5' RACE reads; one entry per CDR3 protein. There are fewer than 1,000,000 distinct CDR3 sequences in the sample; less than 60% occur only once, and 18% lies in the top ten.

Sequenced: blood. V gene TRBV7-2 combines with J gene TRBJ2-7; D is uncertain. The receptor was derived from a man older than 75 in good health. CDR3 nucleotide sequence: TGTGCCAGCAGCTTAGGGGCAGCAAGGTCCTACGAGCAGTACTTC. Residues: CASSLGAARSYEQYF.